Sequencing of this TCR beta chain was carried out in a study of T-cell memory formation after mild COVID-19. General observations from the study: Among contracting clones, CD4+ were mainly CM/EM and CD8+ enriched in EMRA. Specificity for SARS-CoV-2 was not confirmed among the second-wave clones peaking on day 37.

As to this clonotype: What it binds is unknown.

Via MiXCR, TCRdb re-called the 5' RACE reads, giving one row per CDR3 protein. Among around 420,000 distinct CDR3 sequences listed, approximately 25% were seen once. CDR1 is SGHTA and CDR2 is FQGTGA in the germline V gene. The CDR3 length is 15 residues. Trimming took 5 bases from V and 5 from J; bases not matched to a gene: 9. The specimen sequenced was PBMCs or a T cell subset sorted from them (not recorded which). The J gene is TRBJ2-1, the V gene TRBV7-3; 7 nucleotides align to TRBD1. The TCR originated in an adult woman who had mild COVID-19 (a few samples of this study predate the infection). Cell type and time point are not known. The CDR3, as DNA: TGTGCCAGCAGCACCCACAGGGGTCTGGACAATGAGCAGTTCTTC. Protein: CASSTHRGLDNEQFF. Supplemented by reference TRBV7-3 and TRBJ2-1, the full variable domain reads GAGVSQTPSNKVTEKGKYVELRCDPISGHTALYWYRQSLGQGPEFLIYFQGTGAADDSGLPNDRFFAVRPEGSVSTLKIQRTERGDSAVYLCASSTHRGLDNEQFFGPGTRLTVL.